One T cell receptor (beta chain) is described in this entry. The antigen is not known. This entry comes from a study of T cells in Graves' hyperthyroidism and ophthalmopathy. Points from the study as a whole: Blood also carried most thyroid clonotypes expanded above 0.001. Ophthalmopathy cases were set apart from stable hyperthyroidism by a 13 V-J model.

Trimming left V 3 bases short and J 5 bases short, with 13 bases between. This CDR3 is 15 amino acids long. Germline CDR1 is KGHSH and CDR2 is LQKENI. RNA transcripts gave rise to amplified TCR beta CDR3 regions. HTBI primers were employed in a first-round RT-PCR of the TCR CDR3. Each CDR3 protein is one row after TCRdb ran MiXCR on the multiplex PCR reads. The sample lists roughly 560,000 distinct CDR3 sequences; roughly 14% were seen once. Sequencing was carried out using blood. The sequence was obtained from a middle-aged woman with Graves' ophthalmopathy. This sequence joins TRBV18 and TRBJ2-2; tentative D call: TRBD2 (5 bases). The CDR3 sequence: CASSPQDWRTGELFF. CDR3 coding DNA: TGTGCCAGCTCACCTCAGGACTGGAGGACCGGGGAGCTGTTTTTT.